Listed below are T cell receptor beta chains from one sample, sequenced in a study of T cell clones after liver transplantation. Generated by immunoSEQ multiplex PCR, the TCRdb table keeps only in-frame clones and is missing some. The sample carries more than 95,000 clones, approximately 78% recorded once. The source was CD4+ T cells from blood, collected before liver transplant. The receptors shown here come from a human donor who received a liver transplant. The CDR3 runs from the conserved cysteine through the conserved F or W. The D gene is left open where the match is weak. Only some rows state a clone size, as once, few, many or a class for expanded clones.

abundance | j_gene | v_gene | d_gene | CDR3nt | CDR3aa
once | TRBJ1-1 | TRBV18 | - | TGTGCCAGCTCCCCCATGGGGGGTAGTACGAACACTGAAGCTTTCTTT | CASSPMGGSTNTEAFF
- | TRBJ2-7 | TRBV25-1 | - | TGTGCCAGCAGTGCCCTTGACAGGGGGACTAGCGAGCAGTACTTC | CASSALDRGTSEQYF
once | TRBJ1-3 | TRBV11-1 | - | TGTGCCAGCAAGCGGTCCGGCGGCTCTGGAAACACCATATATTTT | CASKRSGGSGNTIYF
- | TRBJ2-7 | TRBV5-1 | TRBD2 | TGCGCCAGCAGCTTGGGACTAGCGGACCCCTACGAGCAGTACTTC | CASSLGLADPYEQYF
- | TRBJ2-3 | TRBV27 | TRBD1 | TGTGCCAGCAGCTTGGGACAGGCCCCATCAGATACGCAGTATTTT | CASSLGQAPSDTQYF
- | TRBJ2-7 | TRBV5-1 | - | TGCGCCAGCAGCTTGGTTAAGGGCAGTTCAACTTACGAGCAGTACTTC | CASSLVKGSSTYEQYF
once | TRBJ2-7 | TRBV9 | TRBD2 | TGTGCCAGCAGCGCCGGACTAGCGGGAACCTACGAGCAGTACTTC | CASSAGLAGTYEQYF
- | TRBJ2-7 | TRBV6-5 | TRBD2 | TGTGCCAGCAGTTCAATTGCGGGAGGAGGGGGCTACGAGCAGTACTTC | CASSSIAGGGGYEQYF
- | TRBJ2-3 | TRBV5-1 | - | TGCGCCAGCAGCTTTAGCGGCAGCACAGATACGCAGTATTTT | CASSFSGSTDTQYF
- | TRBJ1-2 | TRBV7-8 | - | TGTGCCAGCAGCTTAACAGGTGGCTATGGCTACACCTTC | CASSLTGGYGYTF
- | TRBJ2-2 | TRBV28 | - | TGTGCCAGCACCCCGGGGTTAGGCACCGGGGAGCTGTTTTTT | CASTPGLGTGELFF
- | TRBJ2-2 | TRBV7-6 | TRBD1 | TGTGCCAGCAGACCCCGGACAGGGAACACCGGGGAGCTGTTTTTT | CASRPRTGNTGELFF
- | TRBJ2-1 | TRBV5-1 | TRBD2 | TGCGCCCTACCAACCGGGACTAGGTACTACAAAGAGCAGTTCTTC | CALPTGTRYYKEQFF
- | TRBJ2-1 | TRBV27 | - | TGTGCCAGCAAGTTCGGGACTCAGGACAATGAGCAGTTCTTC | CASKFGTQDNEQFF
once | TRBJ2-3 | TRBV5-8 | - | TGTGCCAGCAGCTTGGGTGTTGTGGGCACAGATACGCAGTATTTT | CASSLGVVGTDTQYF
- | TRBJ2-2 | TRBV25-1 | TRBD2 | TGTGCCAGCACTAGCGGGGGACGAACCGGGGAGCTGTTTTTT | CASTSGGRTGELFF
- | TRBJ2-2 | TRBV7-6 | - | TGTGCCAGCAGCCGGGCATCGAACACCGGGGAGCTGTTTTTT | CASSRASNTGELFF
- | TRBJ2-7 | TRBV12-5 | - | TGTGCTAGTGGTTTAGGACAGCGCGGCTACGAGCAGTACTTC | CASGLGQRGYEQYF
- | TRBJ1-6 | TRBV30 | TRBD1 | TGTGCCTGGAGTACTAATAGACAGGGGCCACCCCTCCACTTT | CAWSTNRQGPPLHF
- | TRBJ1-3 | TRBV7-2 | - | TGTGCCAGCGGAAACTCTGGAAACACCATATATTTT | CASGNSGNTIYF
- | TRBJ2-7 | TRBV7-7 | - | TGTGCCAGCAGCTTAAACCCTCAGCACGAGCAGTACTTC | CASSLNPQHEQYF
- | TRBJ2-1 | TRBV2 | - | TGTGCCAGCAGTTCCGACGGGGGTCAGTTCTTC | CASSSDGGQFF
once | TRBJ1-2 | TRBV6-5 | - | TGTGCCAGTGCCTCCGGACGAGGCTACACCTTC | CASASGRGYTF
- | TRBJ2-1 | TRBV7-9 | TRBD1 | TGTGCCAGCAGCCCCCGGGACAGGGGGCCAGGGGATGAGCAGTTCTTC | CASSPRDRGPGDEQFF
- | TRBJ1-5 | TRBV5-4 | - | TGTGCCAGCAGCTTCGGAGGGGTCGGCAATCAGCCCCAGCATTTT | CASSFGGVGNQPQHF
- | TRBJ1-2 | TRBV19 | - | TGTGCCAGCGACGGGGGCACCAACTATGGCTACACCTTC | CASDGGTNYGYTF
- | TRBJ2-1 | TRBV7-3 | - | TGTGCCAGCGGGATACCGGGGCCGAATGAGCAGTTCTTC | CASGIPGPNEQFF
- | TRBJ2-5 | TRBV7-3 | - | TGTGCCAGCAGCGCCCCGGGAGAGACCCAGTACTTC | CASSAPGETQYF
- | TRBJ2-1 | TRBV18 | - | TGTGCCAGCTCAGGGGATCAAATGAGCTCCTACAATGAGCAGTTCTTC | CASSGDQMSSYNEQFF
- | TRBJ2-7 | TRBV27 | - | TGTGTTAGCGGTGGTACAGGGTCCTACGAGCAGTACTTC | CVSGGTGSYEQYF
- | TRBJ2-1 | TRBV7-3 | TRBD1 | TGTGCCAGCAGTTCAGGGGGCGCAGGTTTACATGAGCAGTTCTTC | CASSSGGAGLHEQFF
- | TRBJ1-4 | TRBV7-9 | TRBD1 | TGTGCCAGCAGCTTGGAGAAGACAGGGGCTAATGAAAAACTGTTTTTT | CASSLEKTGANEKLFF
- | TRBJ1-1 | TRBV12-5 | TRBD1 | TGTGCTAGTGGATCGGACAGGGGGATAGGCACTGAAGCTTTCTTT | CASGSDRGIGTEAFF
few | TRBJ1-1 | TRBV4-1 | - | TGCGCCAGCAGCCGCGGACAGCTGAACACTGAAGCTTTCTTT | CASSRGQLNTEAFF
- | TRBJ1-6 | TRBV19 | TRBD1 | TGTGCCAGTAGTACGGTAGGGGGACAGGGGTCGAGGTCACCCCTCCACTTT | CASSTVGGQGSRSPLHF
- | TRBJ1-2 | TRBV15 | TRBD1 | TGTGCCACCAGCAGAGCGGACAGGGGTTTTGGCTACACCTTC | CATSRADRGFGYTF
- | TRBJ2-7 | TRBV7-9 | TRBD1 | TGTGCCAGCAGCCGGGGACAGGCCGGATCCTACGAGCAGTACTTC | CASSRGQAGSYEQYF
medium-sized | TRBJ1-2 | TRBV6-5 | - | TGTGCCAGCAGGGGGACGGTCAACTATGGCTACACCTTC | CASRGTVNYGYTF
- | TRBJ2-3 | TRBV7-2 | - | TGTGCCAGCAGCCCAAGACTGAGCACAGATACGCAGTATTTT | CASSPRLSTDTQYF
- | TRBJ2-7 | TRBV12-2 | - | TGTGCAAGTCGCTTAGCCCGACGGGACAGCCAATCCGGCGAGCAGTACTTC | CASRLARRDSQSGEQYF
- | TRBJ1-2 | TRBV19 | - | TGTGCCAGTAAAGGGGCAGTCTATGGCTACACCTTC | CASKGAVYGYTF
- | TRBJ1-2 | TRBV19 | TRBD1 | TGTGCCAGTAGTATAGGACAGGGAGCAGGGGGCTACACCTTC | CASSIGQGAGGYTF
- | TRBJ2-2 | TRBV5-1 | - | TGCGCCAGCAGCTTTCAGGGTCGAAAGAACACCGGGGAGCTGTTTTTT | CASSFQGRKNTGELFF
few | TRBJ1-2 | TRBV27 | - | TGTGCCAGCAGGGGGCCGGGACTAAGTGATGGCTACACCTTC | CASRGPGLSDGYTF
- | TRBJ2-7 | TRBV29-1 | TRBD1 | TGCAGCGTTGGGGACAGGGTCTACGAGCAGTACTTC | CSVGDRVYEQYF
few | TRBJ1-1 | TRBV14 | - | TGTGCCAGCAGCCCTCTAGGGACACTCACTGAAGCTTTCTTT | CASSPLGTLTEAFF
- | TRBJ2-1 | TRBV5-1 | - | TGCGCCAGCAGCTTTCCAGGGTATGAGCAGTTCTTC | CASSFPGYEQFF
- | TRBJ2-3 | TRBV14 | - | TGTGCCAGCAGCCGCATGATCACAGATACGCAGTATTTT | CASSRMITDTQYF
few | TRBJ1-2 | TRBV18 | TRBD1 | TGTGCCAGCTCACCCGGACAGGAGGGCTATGGCTACACCTTC | CASSPGQEGYGYTF
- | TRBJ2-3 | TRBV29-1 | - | TGCAGCGCTGGGACCGGGAGAGGAGATACGCAGTATTTT | CSAGTGRGDTQYF
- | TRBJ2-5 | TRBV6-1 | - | TGTGCCAGCAGCGTGGGACCGGAAAAGACCCAGTACTTC | CASSVGPEKTQYF
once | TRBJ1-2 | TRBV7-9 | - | TGTGCCAGCAGCTTAGTTCGGGGCTACACCTTC | CASSLVRGYTF
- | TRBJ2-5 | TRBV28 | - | TGTGCCAGCACCACTGGGGGGACACGGGGCTTCCGGGAGACCCAGTACTTC | CASTTGGTRGFRETQYF
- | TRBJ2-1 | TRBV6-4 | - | TGTGCCAGCAGTGAACGAGGGGGAGGTGAGCAGTTCTTC | CASSERGGGEQFF
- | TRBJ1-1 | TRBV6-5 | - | TGTGCCAGCAGTTCCCCGACCGGAGCTTTCTTT | CASSSPTGAFF
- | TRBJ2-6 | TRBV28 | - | TGTGCCAGCCGATCTGGGGCCAACGTCCTGACTTTC | CASRSGANVLTF
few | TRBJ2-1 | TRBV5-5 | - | TGTGCCAGCAGCTACACCTATGAGCAGTTCTTC | CASSYTYEQFF
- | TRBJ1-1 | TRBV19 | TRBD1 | TGTGCCAGTAGTAGGGACAGGGGGCGCAGGACGAACACTGAAGCTTTCTTT | CASSRDRGRRTNTEAFF
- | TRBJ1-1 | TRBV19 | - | TGTGCCAGTAGTCCACCCGGGACACCTAACACTGAAGCTTTCTTT | CASSPPGTPNTEAFF